The present T cell receptor (beta chain) was sequenced within a study of T cells in women clearing cervical HPV infection. Data came from immunoSEQ multiplex PCR; TCRdb stores just in-frame clones and leaves some out. This sample's table has 35,000 to 45,000 clones. On this clone: The observed sequence ends 3 residues before the CDR3 terminus, with the missing tail filled in from the germline J gene.

The CDR3 consists of 12 residues. The ends were cut back, 6 bases at V and 5 bases at J, with 9 bases in the middle. Germline loops: CDR1 ENHRY, CDR2 SYGVKD. The source of this sequence is a woman between 18 and 69 years old with a cervical HPV16 infection that either progressed to CIN3+ or cleared (not recorded which). The chain recombines TRBV10-3 with TRBJ2-3; D may be TRBD1 (6 bases). The sample comprised blood buffy coat. CDR3 region: CAIRGGIDTQYF. The part of the CDR3 DNA that was read is TGTGCCATCAGAGGGGGAATAGATACG.